This TCR beta chain was documented in a study of T cell changes during pregnancy in multiple sclerosis (dated by TCRdb to about 2019). At the level of the whole study: Changes in the T cell repertoire over the course of pregnancy were examined in this study in women with multiple sclerosis.

As for this clone: Its antigen is unknown. No quality values exist for individual bases; no much larger clone is one base distant.

The CDR3 measures 13 amino acids from cysteine to phenylalanine. This entry keeps only the CDR3 DNA: 39 bases, framed from base 1. The germline V gene specifies KGHSH as CDR1 and LQKENI as CDR2. V loses 6 bases, J loses 5 bases, and the germline ends lie 13 bases apart. The protocol used for the library was the immunoSEQ multiplex PCR assay. TCRdb re-hosts the immuneACCESS table, in-frame sequences only. Its copies lack some clones; in the studies checked, an unresolved V gene accounts for under half of them, and the cause for the rest is not known. The sample profile shows around 110,000 clones; about 90% of them were found once. Over 0.65% of the sample is taken by the ten largest.

Here the chain combines TRBV18 and TRBJ2-5, with the identity of the D gene unclear. The sequence was obtained from a female donor in good health, enrolled as a control in a pregnancy study. This sample comprised peripheral blood, obtained in the third trimester of pregnancy. The DNA reads TGTGCCAGCTCCCTAGATAATCGGGAGACCCAGTACTTC. This is translated as CASSLDNRETQYF. When the CDR3 is completed using the reference TRBV18 and TRBJ2-5 genes on either side, the full variable domain is NAGVMQNPRHLVRRRGQEARLRCSPMKGHSHVYWYRQLPEEGLKFMVYLQKENIIDESGMPKERFSAEFPKEGPSILRIQQVVRGDSAAYFCASSLDNRETQYFGPGTRLLVL.